This TCR beta chain was profiled in a study of cytomegalovirus exposure and HLA in healthy donors. The CDR3 runs to 15 residues. V lost 4 bases and J 4 bases, leaving 16 bases between the germline ends. Germline V lookup: CDR1 SQVTM, CDR2 ANQGSEA. This PCR relied on a set of 60 Vbeta primers and 13 Jbeta primers. TCRdb keeps only in-frame clones here, not all; method: immunoSEQ multiplex PCR. Here the sample spans approximately 150,000 clones, around 78% being singletons. Sequences were obtained from PBMCs. This clonotype was obtained from a middle-aged woman in good health and CMV-seropositive. V is TRBV29-1 and J is TRBJ1-4; possibly TRBD1 for D (6 bases). This CDR3 is CSVGGQGLGNEKLFF. The CDR3 coding sequence is TGCAGCGTTGGAGGCCAGGGGCTGGGTAATGAAAAACTGTTTTTT.